This entry describes one T cell receptor (beta chain). The data originate from a study of blood T cell repertoires in COVID-19. Authors' data handling: Estimation of nucleated cell counts relied on the amplification of reference gene primers. The data were produced by immunoSEQ multiplex PCR, yet TCRdb's version contains in-frame clones alone and is incomplete. That table gives V, J and clone size, and the DNA gave D and trimming. The sample contains 280,000 or so clones, 87% of which appear only once. Clinical history reported by participants formed the basis on which cohorts were assigned. Germline CDR1 is MNHEY and CDR2 is SMNVEV (reference sequence). The CDR3 has 16 amino acids. Germline trimming cut 4 bases from V and 9 bases from J; bases unmatched to any gene: 9.

J is TRBJ2-1 and V is TRBV27; 13 positions agree with TRBD2. The receptor was derived from a woman aged 40 to 49 who had recovered from COVID-19. Sequenced sample: PBMCs or T cells enriched from blood (not recorded which). The CDR3 DNA is TGTGCCAGCAGTTCTCTACTAGCGGGAGGGCCCGGTGAGCAGTTCTTC. Translation: CASSSLLAGGPGEQFF.